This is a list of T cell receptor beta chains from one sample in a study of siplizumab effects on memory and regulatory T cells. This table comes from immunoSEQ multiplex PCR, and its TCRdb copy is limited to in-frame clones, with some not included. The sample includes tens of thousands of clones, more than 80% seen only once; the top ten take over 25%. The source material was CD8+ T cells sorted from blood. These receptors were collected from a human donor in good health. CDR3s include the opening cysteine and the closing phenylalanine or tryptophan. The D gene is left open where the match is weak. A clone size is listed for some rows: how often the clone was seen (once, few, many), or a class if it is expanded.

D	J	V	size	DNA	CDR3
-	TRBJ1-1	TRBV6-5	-	TGTGCCAGCGTGCACATGAACACTGAAGCTTTCTTT	CASVHMNTEAFF
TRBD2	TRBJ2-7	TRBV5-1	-	TGCGCCAGCAGCTTGGGACTAGCGGGGGGCTACGAGCAGTACTTC	CASSLGLAGGYEQYF
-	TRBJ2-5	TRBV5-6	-	TGTGCCAGCAGCCCATCGGGACTCACAAAGAGGACCCAGTACTTC	CASSPSGLTKRTQYF
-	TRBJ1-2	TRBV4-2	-	TGTGCCAGCAGCCAACTTCTCTTCACAGATGGCTACACCTTC	CASSQLLFTDGYTF
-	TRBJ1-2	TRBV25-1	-	TGTGCCAGCAGTGGGGGGGGCTGGGGCTACACCTTC	CASSGGGWGYTF
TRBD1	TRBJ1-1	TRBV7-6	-	TGTGCCAGCAGCTTAGCCCCCGGACAGGGGGCTGGCACTGAAGCTTTCTTT	CASSLAPGQGAGTEAFF
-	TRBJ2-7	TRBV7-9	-	TGTGCCAGCAGCTGGGCCAACTACGAGCAGTACTTC	CASSWANYEQYF
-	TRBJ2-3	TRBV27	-	TGTGCCAGCACCCCTGGTACGCAGTATTTT	CASTPGTQYF
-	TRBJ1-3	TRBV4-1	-	TGCGCCAGCAGCCCCGAGGCCTCTGGAAACACCATATATTTT	CASSPEASGNTIYF
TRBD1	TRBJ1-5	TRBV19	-	TGTGCCAGTAGTGCTACAGGGGGCCAGCCCCAGCATTTT	CASSATGGQPQHF
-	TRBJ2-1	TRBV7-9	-	TGTGCCAGCACCGGAGACCACAATGAGCAGTTCTTC	CASTGDHNEQFF
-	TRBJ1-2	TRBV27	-	TGTGCCAGCAGTCCTCCGGGTGGCTATGGCTACACCTTC	CASSPPGGYGYTF
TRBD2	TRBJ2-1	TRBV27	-	TGTGCCAGCAGTTTATGGACTAGCGGGGAAAATGAGCAGTTCTTC	CASSLWTSGENEQFF
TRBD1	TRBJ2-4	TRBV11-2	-	TGTGCCAGCAGCTTACAGGGGGATGCTATCCTAGCCAAAAACATTCAGTACTTC	CASSLQGDAILAKNIQYF
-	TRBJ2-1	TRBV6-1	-	TGTGCCAGCAGTGAGAATCTCAATGAGCAGTTCTTC	CASSENLNEQFF
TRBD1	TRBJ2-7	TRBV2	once	TGTGCCAGCAGTGCCGTGGACAGGGCCAAGCCCTACGAGCAGTACTTC	CASSAVDRAKPYEQYF
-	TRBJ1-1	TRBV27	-	TGTGCCAGCAGTTTAGCAGGGTTGGGCACTGAAGCTTTCTTT	CASSLAGLGTEAFF
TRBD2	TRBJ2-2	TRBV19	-	TGTGCCAGTAGTCCCCTAGCGGGATCGGGCACCGGGGAGCTGTTTTTT	CASSPLAGSGTGELFF
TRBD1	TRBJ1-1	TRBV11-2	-	TGTGCCAGCAGCCCTTATAGGACAGGGGGGACTGAAGCTTTCTTT	CASSPYRTGGTEAFF
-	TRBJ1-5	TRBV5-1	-	TGCGCCAGCAGCCTGTATAGCAATCAGCCCCAGCATTTT	CASSLYSNQPQHF
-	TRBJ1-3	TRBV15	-	TGTGCCACCAGCCTAAGACAGGCCTTACCCTCTGGAAACACCATATATTTT	CATSLRQALPSGNTIYF
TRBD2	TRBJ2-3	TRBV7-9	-	TGTGCCAGCAGCTCTCTAGCGGGGGGTTCGGATACGCAGTATTTT	CASSSLAGGSDTQYF
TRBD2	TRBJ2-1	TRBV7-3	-	TGTGCCAGCAGCTTAACGCCCGCGGGGGGCAATGAGCAGTTCTTC	CASSLTPAGGNEQFF
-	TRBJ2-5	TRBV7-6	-	TGTGCCAGCAGAACCCCTGGAGGGATCGGAGGAAAGACCCAGTACTTC	CASRTPGGIGGKTQYF
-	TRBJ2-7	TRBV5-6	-	TGTGCCAGCAGCGGCGGGATCGGTTCCTACGAGCAGTACTTC	CASSGGIGSYEQYF
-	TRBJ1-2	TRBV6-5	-	TGTGCCAGCAGATCCGGGCTCGAGAATGGCTACACCTTC	CASRSGLENGYTF
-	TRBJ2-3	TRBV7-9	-	TGTGCCAGCGTGGGGGTAGGCACAGATACGCAGTATTTT	CASVGVGTDTQYF
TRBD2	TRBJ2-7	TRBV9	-	TGTGCCAGCAGCCCTTTTAGCGGGAGTGGGAACGAGCAGTACTTC	CASSPFSGSGNEQYF
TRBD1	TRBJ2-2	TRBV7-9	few	TGTGCCAGCAGCGGGACAGGGAACACCGGGGAGCTGTTTTTT	CASSGTGNTGELFF
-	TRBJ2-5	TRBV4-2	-	TGTGCCAGCATAGGACTCGTAATTGGGGAGACCCAGTACTTC	CASIGLVIGETQYF
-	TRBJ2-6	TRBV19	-	TGTGCTACCAACCCTAGCTCTGGGGCCAACGTCCTGACTTTC	CATNPSSGANVLTF
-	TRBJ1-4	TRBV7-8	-	TGTGCCAGCAGCTCAAGGACAGCCTCGGGGGCAACTAATGAAAAACTGTTTTTT	CASSSRTASGATNEKLFF
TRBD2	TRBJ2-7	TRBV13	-	TGTGCCAGCAGCTCCCGGGGCAGCGGGGGGACCTACGAGCAGTACTTC	CASSSRGSGGTYEQYF
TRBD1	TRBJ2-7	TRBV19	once	TGTGCCAGTAGTATAGCGACAGGGGGCGAGCAGTACTTC	CASSIATGGEQYF
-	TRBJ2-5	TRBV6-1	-	TGTGCCAGCAGTGAAGGAATATGGGGGGCTGGAGAGACCCAGTACTTC	CASSEGIWGAGETQYF
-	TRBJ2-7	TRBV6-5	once	TGTGCCAGCAAACTTTCCGGACGGGGCTCCTACGAGCAGTACTTC	CASKLSGRGSYEQYF
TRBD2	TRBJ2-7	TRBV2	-	TGTGCCAGCCCCGCCTTGACTAGCGGGACCTCTGAGTTCTCCTACGAGCAGTACTTC	CASPALTSGTSEFSYEQYF
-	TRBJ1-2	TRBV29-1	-	TGCAGCGTTGAAGATTGGGCCTTTAACTATGGCTACACCTTC	CSVEDWAFNYGYTF
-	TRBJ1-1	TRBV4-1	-	TGCGCCAGCAGCCCCAGAAGCTTAGGCACTGAAGCTTTCTTT	CASSPRSLGTEAFF
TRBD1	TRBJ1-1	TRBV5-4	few	TGTGCCAGCAGCTCCGACAGGGGGCTGACTGAAGCTTTCTTT	CASSSDRGLTEAFF
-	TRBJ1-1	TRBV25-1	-	TGTGCCAGCAGTGAAGCCGACCGGGGACACCCGAACACTGAAGCTTTCTTT	CASSEADRGHPNTEAFF
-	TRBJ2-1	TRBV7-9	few	TGTGCCAGCAGCCTCCCCTTCGGGACCTATGAGCAGTTCTTC	CASSLPFGTYEQFF
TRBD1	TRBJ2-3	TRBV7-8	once	TGTGCCAGCACATTGCCCGGGACAGGGGGCAAAGATACGCAGTATTTT	CASTLPGTGGKDTQYF
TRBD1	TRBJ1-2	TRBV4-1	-	TGCGCCAGCAGCGACACGGACAGGGGGCCTTATGGCTACACCTTC	CASSDTDRGPYGYTF
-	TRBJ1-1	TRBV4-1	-	TGCGCCAGCAGCCAACAGGCGAACACTGAAGCTTTCTTT	CASSQQANTEAFF
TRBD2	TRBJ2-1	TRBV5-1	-	TGCGCCAGCAGCTTAGGTTGGGGGAGGGCCGGGGAGCAGTTCTTC	CASSLGWGRAGEQFF
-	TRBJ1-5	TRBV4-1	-	TGCGCCAGCAGCCAAAGTGGGGAATGGAAGGATCAGCCCCAGCATTTT	CASSQSGEWKDQPQHF